The T cell receptor (beta chain) under discussion was sequenced for a study of T cells in localized non-small cell lung cancer. The method was immunoSEQ multiplex PCR; TCRdb's version includes in-frame clones alone and lacks a portion of them. The table lists around 45,000 clones, approximately 86% of them singletons. Details on this clone: Its antigen is currently unknown.

The study's findings and limits: The highest T cell clonality was in uninvolved adjacent lung, above tumor.

Germline CDR1 MDHEN, CDR2 SYDVKM. V lost 6 bases to trimming and J lost 0 bases; unmatched junction nucleotides: 6. There are 15 residues in the CDR3. This clonotype was obtained from a man aged 40 to 69 with stage II lung adenocarcinoma. The chain links TRBV28 to TRBJ2-7; 9 bases match TRBD1. Sequenced material: PBMCs, taken before any cancer treatment. The DNA for the CDR3 is TGTGCCAGCAGCTCGGGACAGGGTAGCTCCTACGAGCAGTACGTC. Amino acid sequence: CASSSGQGSSYEQYV.